A selection of T cell receptor beta chains follows, all from one sample in a study of cytomegalovirus exposure and HLA in healthy donors. Produced via immunoSEQ multiplex PCR; TCRdb's table is partial and in-frame only. The sample carries roughly 100,000 clones, 77% recorded once. The sequenced sample consisted of PBMCs. The receptors come from a woman in her thirties or forties in good health and CMV-seropositive. The CDR3 runs from the conserved cysteine through the conserved F or W. D genes are given only for firm matches. The size of a clone is reported for some rows only, either as once, few or many, or as a class for expanded clones.

size	length	D	J	V	DNA	CDR3
few	17	TRBD1	TRBJ2-6	TRBV28	TGTGCCAGCACCCTTTTTAGGTCGACAGGGGGGCCCAACGTCCTGACTTTC	CASTLFRSTGGPNVLTF
-	14	TRBD2	TRBJ2-7	TRBV11-2	TGTGCCAGCAGCTCCTCAAGGAACGTACTAGCGGGAGTATTC	CASSSSRNVLAGVF
-	15	-	TRBJ2-5	TRBV7-7	TGTGCTAGCAGCTTATTCGGGGGTTCTCAAGAGACCCAGTACTTC	CASSLFGGSQETQYF
-	16	TRBD1	TRBJ1-5	TRBV10-3	TGTGCCATCAGTGAGTCGCGGACAGGCCTCAGGGGGCCCCAGCATTTT	CAISESRTGLRGPQHF
-	14	-	TRBJ1-1	TRBV5-1	TGCGCCAGCAGCTTACTCAACAGCCACACTGAAGCTTTCTTT	CASSLLNSHTEAFF
few	13	TRBD2	TRBJ2-7	TRBV29-1	TGCAGCGTTGGGGGAGGGGCCCGGCGCGAGCAGTACTTC	CSVGGGARREQYF
-	16	TRBD2	TRBJ2-7	TRBV4-2	TGTGCCAGCAGCGCGGGAGGGGGGGCGCCTAACCACGAGCAGTACTTC	CASSAGGGAPNHEQYF
once	16	TRBD2	TRBJ2-5	TRBV27	TGTGCCAGCAGTTCCTCTAGCGGGGAATTCCAAGAGACCCAGTACTTC	CASSSSSGEFQETQYF
-	13	-	TRBJ2-7	TRBV5-1	TGCGCCAGCAGCCCGAAGAGTGAGGGCGAGCAGTACTTC	CASSPKSEGEQYF
once	13	-	TRBJ2-7	TRBV9	TGTGCCAGCAGCGCAACCATGGGCTACGAGCAGTACTTC	CASSATMGYEQYF
-	15	TRBD2	TRBJ2-1	TRBV5-1	TGCGCCAGCAGCTTGAGGGGCGGGAGTTCGATTGAGCAGTTCTTC	CASSLRGGSSIEQFF
-	15	TRBD1	TRBJ2-7	TRBV10-2	TGCGCCAGCAGAGAAGCAGGGGGCAGGAGGAACGAGCAGTACTTC	CASREAGGRRNEQYF
-	20	-	TRBJ1-2	TRBV9	TGTGCCAGCAGCGTCTCCATGAGGGCGTACAGGGCTCCCACCAACTATGGCTACACCTTC	CASSVSMRAYRAPTNYGYTF
-	16	TRBD2	TRBJ2-4	TRBV5-8	TGTGCCAGCAGCTGGAGCGGGGGGGCGTCCAAAAACATTCAGTACTTC	CASSWSGGASKNIQYF
-	14	TRBD1	TRBJ2-7	TRBV2	TGTGCCAGCAGCGACCAGGGGGATTTCTACGAGCAGTACTTC	CASSDQGDFYEQYF
-	15	TRBD1	TRBJ2-1	TRBV11-2	TGTGCCAGCAGCTGGACCGGGACAGGTAACAATGAGCAGTTCTTC	CASSWTGTGNNEQFF
-	15	TRBD1	TRBJ2-7	TRBV28	TGTGCCAGCAGTTTCCCCCGGACAGGGGGGTACGAGCAGTACTTC	CASSFPRTGGYEQYF
once	13	-	TRBJ2-3	TRBV29-1	TGCAGCGTTGAATCAGGGGTCACAGATACGCAGTATTTT	CSVESGVTDTQYF
-	17	-	TRBJ1-5	TRBV7-3	TGTGCCAGCAGCCCGGCTCGGGGGGGGCGAGGCAATCAGCCCCAGCATTTT	CASSPARGGRGNQPQHF
once	13	-	TRBJ2-7	TRBV25-1	TGTGCCAGCAGTGAAATCGGGACCTACGAGCAGTACTTC	CASSEIGTYEQYF
-	16	TRBD1	TRBJ1-1	TRBV5-6	TGTGCCAGCAGCTCCCGGGACAGAATATGGAACACTGAAGCTTTCTTT	CASSSRDRIWNTEAFF
-	16	TRBD2	TRBJ2-3	TRBV5-8	TGTGCCAGCAGCTTGGGATCTAGCGGGAGCACAGATACGCAGTATTTT	CASSLGSSGSTDTQYF
-	11	TRBD1	TRBJ1-5	TRBV20-1	TGCAGTACAGGGGAAGGTCAGCCCCAGCATTTT	CSTGEGQPQHF
-	15	-	TRBJ2-3	TRBV6-5	TGTGCCAGCAGTTTCTCGCCGGTAAGCACAGATACGCAGTATTTT	CASSFSPVSTDTQYF
-	15	-	TRBJ2-2	TRBV11-2	TGTGCCAGCAGCTTACAGGGGTGGCACACCGGGGAGCTGTTTTTT	CASSLQGWHTGELFF
-	13	-	TRBJ2-7	TRBV6-1	TGTGCCAGCAGTGAAGTCCGAGGCTACGAGCAGTACTTC	CASSEVRGYEQYF
-	14	-	TRBJ1-2	TRBV4-2	TGTGCCAGCAGCTGGGGGGGAGCGAACTATGGCTACACCTTC	CASSWGGANYGYTF
-	17	-	TRBJ2-7	TRBV11-2	TGTGCCAGCACCCCGATCGACAGGATAAAGTTTTCCTACGAGCAGTACTTC	CASTPIDRIKFSYEQYF
once	15	TRBD1	TRBJ1-5	TRBV6-1	TGTGCCAGCAGTTCGGGAGGGGGCCCTAGGCAGCCCCAGCATTTT	CASSSGGGPRQPQHF
-	16	-	TRBJ1-2	TRBV27	TGTGCCAGCAGTCCCCATCTGGGGGGTCCCAACTATGGCTACACCTTC	CASSPHLGGPNYGYTF
-	14	-	TRBJ1-1	TRBV18	TGTGCCAGCTCGCCCCAGTCCAGGGAAACTGAAGCTTTCTTT	CASSPQSRETEAFF
-	16	-	TRBJ1-3	TRBV7-2	TGTGCCAGCAGCTTACAATTGGGGAGCTCTGGAAACACCATATATTTT	CASSLQLGSSGNTIYF
-	13	-	TRBJ1-3	TRBV10-3	TGTGCCATACGGGTCATATCGGGAAACACCATATATTTT	CAIRVISGNTIYF
-	13	-	TRBJ1-1	TRBV18	TGTGCCAGCTTTTTGGGACAGAACACTGAAGCTTTCTTT	CASFLGQNTEAFF
once	15	TRBD2	TRBJ2-1	TRBV27	TGTGCCAGCACCCAGCGGGGGAGCTCCTACAATGAGCAGTTCTTC	CASTQRGSSYNEQFF
-	14	TRBD2	TRBJ2-2	TRBV28	TGTGCCAGCTCGACTAGCGGGAGGACCGGGGAGCTGTTTTTT	CASSTSGRTGELFF
-	16	TRBD2	TRBJ2-1	TRBV7-3	TGTGCCAGCAGCTCCGGGGGGGGGACCACCTACAATGAGCAGTTCTTC	CASSSGGGTTYNEQFF
-	15	TRBD1	TRBJ2-1	TRBV10-3	TGTGCCATCAGTCCTGGACAGGGCCTCTACAATGAGCAGTTCTTC	CAISPGQGLYNEQFF
few	14	-	TRBJ2-7	TRBV7-6	TGTGCCAGCAGCTTAGGGCCGACATACTACGAGCAGTACTTC	CASSLGPTYYEQYF
-	13	-	TRBJ2-5	TRBV7-8	TGTGCCAGCAGCCCCGGTTCCCAAGAGACCCAGTACTTC	CASSPGSQETQYF
-	14	-	TRBJ2-1	TRBV6-4	TGTGCCAGCAGTGATTTGTCGGGGAACAATGAGCAGTTCTTC	CASSDLSGNNEQFF
few	19	-	TRBJ2-4	TRBV7-9	TGTGCCAGCAGCTTAAAGCGCCCCGGGACACGGGTAGCCAAAAACATTCAGTACTTC	CASSLKRPGTRVAKNIQYF
-	12	-	TRBJ2-5	TRBV5-1	TGCGCCAGCAGCTTGCCCAAAGAGACCCAGTACTTC	CASSLPKETQYF
-	16	-	TRBJ2-7	TRBV11-2	TGTGCCAGCAGCTTAGGCCCCGGGACTTATTACTACGAGCAGTACTTC	CASSLGPGTYYYEQYF
-	17	-	TRBJ1-4	TRBV4-2	TGTGCCAGCAGCCAAGATCGGGGTAGGACAGTACGGGAAAAACTGTTTTTT	CASSQDRGRTVREKLFF
-	14	-	TRBJ2-1	TRBV29-1	TGCAGCGCTCTCCAGCCCCGACAGTACAATGAGCAGTTCTTC	CSALQPRQYNEQFF
-	14	-	TRBJ2-7	TRBV5-4	TGTGCCAGCAGGATGGGAGAAGTTACCTACGAGCAGTACTTC	CASRMGEVTYEQYF
-	17	TRBD1	TRBJ2-3	TRBV5-4	TGTGCCAGCAGCTCCGGGACAGGGGGCATAGGAAGAGATACGCAGTATTTT	CASSSGTGGIGRDTQYF
once	15	TRBD1	TRBJ1-2	TRBV4-2	TGTGCCAGCAGCCAAGATAGGGACAGGGAGGGCGGCTACACCTTC	CASSQDRDREGGYTF
-	19	TRBD2	TRBJ2-1	TRBV27	TGTGCCAGCCCCCTTCCGGCTAGCGGGGGGTACTCTTCCTACAATGAGCAGTTCTTC	CASPLPASGGYSSYNEQFF